A selection of T cell receptor beta chains follows, all from one sample in a study of blood T cell repertoires in COVID-19. The method was immunoSEQ multiplex PCR; TCRdb's version includes in-frame clones alone and lacks a portion of them. The sample includes about 160,000 clones, 70% to 85% seen only once; the top ten take 7%. The specimen was peripheral blood. The receptors derive from a woman aged 40 to 50 with COVID-19, enrolled during active disease. Each CDR3 is given with its conserved first and last residue. A D gene is named only where the DNA matches it firmly. Clone size is given for some rows only: seen once, a few or many times, or a class if the clone is expanded.

D gene	clone size	V gene	J gene	CDR3 DNA	CDR3 protein
.	many	TRBV4-1	TRBJ1-2	TGCGCCAGCAGCCAATATATGGAGTATGGCTACACCTTC	CASSQYMEYGYTF
TRBD2	.	TRBV28	TRBJ2-2	TGTGCCAGCAGTCCCAGCGGGAGGGCGAACACCGGGGAGCTGTTTTTT	CASSPSGRANTGELFF
.	.	TRBV6-1	TRBJ1-1	TGTGCCAGCAGTGAAGCCTACAGGGACACTGAAGCTTTCTTT	CASSEAYRDTEAFF
.	.	TRBV6-2/TRBV6-3	TRBJ1-2	TGTGCCAGCAGTTACTCAGGGGAGGACGGCTACACCTTC	CASSYSGEDGYTF
TRBD1	few	TRBV28	TRBJ1-2	TGTGCCAGCAGTTTGGGACAGGGGGCATGTACCTTC	CASSLGQGACTF
.	.	TRBV20-1	TRBJ2-3	TGCAGTGCTAGTTTGCTAGCGATTACAGATACGCAGTATTTT	CSASLLAITDTQYF
.	few	TRBV5-4	TRBJ2-1	TGTGCCAGCAGCTTTTCGTCCGGCCCGGAGGACAATGAGCAGTTCTTC	CASSFSSGPEDNEQFF
TRBD1	once	TRBV3-1/TRBV3-2	TRBJ2-5	TGTGCCAGCAGCCAACCAACAGGGGGGGAGACCCAGTACTTC	CASSQPTGGETQYF
.	.	TRBV7-9	TRBJ1-2	TGTGCCAGCAGCTTATTGCGGGGATCCGCTAACTATGGCTACACCTTC	CASSLLRGSANYGYTF
.	.	TRBV19	TRBJ1-5	TGTGCCAGTAGTTCCGGGGGTAACCAGCCCCAGCATTTT	CASSSGGNQPQHF
TRBD2	.	TRBV7-8	TRBJ2-5	TGTGCCAGCAGCTTAGCGACTAGCACTCAAGAGACCCAGTACTTC	CASSLATSTQETQYF
TRBD2	.	TRBV7-3	TRBJ2-2	TGTGCCAGCAGTTTAAGCGGGGGTGGCACCGGGGAGCTGTTTTTT	CASSLSGGGTGELFF
.	.	TRBV7-9	TRBJ2-1	TGTGCCAGCAGCTTAGCGCGGCAGGGGTCTATTTACAATGAGCAGTTCTTC	CASSLARQGSIYNEQFF
.	.	TRBV7-9	TRBJ1-2	TGTGCCAGCAGCATCACTGCTGTCTATGGCTACACCTTC	CASSITAVYGYTF
.	few	TRBV7-9	TRBJ2-2	TGTGCCAGCAGCACGACCGGGGCCGGGGAGCTGTTTTTT	CASSTTGAGELFF
.	.	TRBV2	TRBJ1-2	TGTGCCAGCAGTGAACGGTCCGTCGACTGGGGCTACACCTTC	CASSERSVDWGYTF
TRBD2	.	TRBV7-9	TRBJ2-1	TGTGCCAGCAGCCGGGGGGGCCCTCGTGTCAATGAGCAGTTCTTC	CASSRGGPRVNEQFF
.	.	TRBV4-1	TRBJ1-1	TGCGCCAGCAGCCGCGACTCACAGGGTACTGAAGCTTTCTTT	CASSRDSQGTEAFF
.	.	TRBV29-1	TRBJ2-7	TGCAGCGTTGCTGGGGCCGTGTTCTACGAGCAGTACTTC	CSVAGAVFYEQYF
TRBD1	once	TRBV2	TRBJ1-1	TGTGCCAGCAGTTCCCATTTCGGGACAGTTGGTTTCTTT	CASSSHFGTVGFF
.	.	TRBV2	TRBJ1-2	TGTGCCAGCAGTGGGGTGGGACTGCGGGGCTACACCTTC	CASSGVGLRGYTF
TRBD2	.	TRBV7-8	TRBJ2-4	TGTGCCAGCTCCGGACTAGCCGACCTTCTAGCCAAAAACATTCAGTACTTC	CASSGLADLLAKNIQYF
TRBD2	.	TRBV11-2	TRBJ2-4	TGTGCCAGCAGCCGTAGCGGGAGTATCGCCAAAAACATTCAGTACTTC	CASSRSGSIAKNIQYF
.	.	TRBV2	TRBJ1-4	TGTGCCAGCAGTGAAGTGGGGGCTCTCGATGAAAAACTGTTTTTT	CASSEVGALDEKLFF
TRBD1	.	TRBV2	TRBJ1-5	TGTGCCAGCAGGAAGACAGGGGGTGGTCAGCCCCAGCATTTT	CASRKTGGGQPQHF
.	.	TRBV7-9	TRBJ2-1	TGTGCCAGCAGCTTATTAGAGACCTACAATGAGCAGTTCTTC	CASSLLETYNEQFF
.	few	TRBV19	TRBJ1-2	TGTGGAGCAGGGGCTAACTATGGCTACACCTTC	CGAGANYGYTF
TRBD2	.	TRBV28	TRBJ2-1	TGTGCCAGCAGAGACTCTAGCGGGAGGGCTTATGAGCAGTTCTTC	CASRDSSGRAYEQFF